The present entry profiles one T cell receptor (beta chain) with its context. Its antigen is currently not known. Base qualities were left out, and no much larger clone turns up one base away. Library preparation employed the immunoSEQ multiplex PCR assay. Per the authors' processing: A statistical classification framework was built for diagnosing cytomegalovirus status from the catalog of TCR beta chain sequences. TCRdb took this table from immuneACCESS and kept in-frame rearrangements with V and J called. Such tables lack part of the clones; where checked against another copy, unresolved V genes explain under half of the gap, and the rest is unexplained. Clone size and V and J calls were adopted from that table, with D and trimming inferred from the DNA. This sample lists approximately 97,000 clones; 85% to 95% were detected once. The leading ten clones occupy less than 1.5% of the sample. This sample is drawn from a study of cytomegalovirus exposure and HLA in healthy donors (dated by TCRdb to about 2017). Some background on the complete study: According to a later analysis, one platform produced both the roughly 130 validation repertoires and the 666 repertoires of the first cohort. The study aimed to test whether cataloging public T cell receptors could reveal signatures of past pathogen exposure. A separate validation cohort of approximately 130 different subjects was used in addition to the roughly 720-subject first cohort. To predict cytomegalovirus infection status, the study combined high-throughput TCR immunosequencing, statistical association of individual TCRs with disease status, and machine learning.

Donors formed part of the validation cohort, which comprised fewer than 150 subjects and was distinct from the first cohort of over 500 subjects. V loses 5 bases, J loses 1 base, and the germline ends lie 12 bases apart. The CDR3, from cysteine to phenylalanine, totals 13 residues. The DNA shown is the 39-base CDR3, in frame from base 1. CDR1 is given as SQVTM and CDR2 as ANQGSEA, both from the germline V gene. Overall study outcomes, separate from this receptor: Subsequent analysis determined that TCRs grouped into clusters in the first cohort also showed a tendency toward co-occurrence across the approximately 120 validation repertoires, and 94% of cluster scores exceeded 0. A few of the identified cytomegalovirus-associated TCR beta chains were confirmed in vitro to be specific for cytomegalovirus antigens. The classifier was reported to diagnose cytomegalovirus status with high specificity and sensitivity in both the original cohort and the validation cohort. In the study, around 150 TCR beta chains were listed as associated with cytomegalovirus. The validation cohort had no HLA typing available for a later analysis, so co-occurrence within that cohort was assessed over all 120 or so repertoires. Most TCR sequences were seen in very few donors, while some public TCRs were found in many individuals. According to the authors, the approach could potentially be generalized to other disease states and immunological phenotypes.

The receptor was derived from a woman in her thirties in good health and CMV-seropositive. The sample was PBMCs. This chain is built from TRBV29-1 and TRBJ2-7; a tentative D call is TRBD2 (5 bases match). The DNA sequence reads TGCAGCGTTTTAACTAGTCATTCCTACGAGCAGTACTTC. Translated, it gives CSVLTSHSYEQYF.